This TCR beta chain was recovered during a study of cytomegalovirus exposure and HLA in healthy donors. Notes on the study in general: In a later analysis, compared with equally common non-associated chains, HLA-associated beta chains were more expanded.

Researchers ran the PCR with 60 Vbeta and 13 Jbeta primers. Clones were sequenced by immunoSEQ multiplex PCR, and TCRdb holds only the in-frame ones, with some missing. The sample comprises 55,000 to 75,000 clones, 74% of which are singletons, and roughly 11% rests with the top ten. Healthy bone marrow donors made up the donors. Points on this clone: Its target is not known.

The CDR3 contains 13 residues. Germline CDR1 LNHDA, CDR2 SQIVND (reference sequence). Trimming removed 9 bases from V and 3 bases from J; junction bases left unmatched: 4. The chain is built from TRBV19 and TRBJ2-7; 11 positions match TRBD1. The receptor was isolated from a human donor in good health. Sequencing input: PBMCs. CDR3 residues: CASGTGGDYEQYF. The CDR3 coding sequence is TGTGCCAGCGGGACAGGGGGAGACTACGAGCAGTACTTC. The variable domain in full, completed from reference TRBV19 and TRBJ2-7, reads DGGITQSPKYLFRKEGQNVTLSCEQNLNHDAMYWYRQDPGQGLRLIYYSQIVNDFQKGDIAEGYSVSREKKESFPLTVTSAQKNPTAFYLCASGTGGDYEQYFGPGTRLTVT.